Listed below are T cell receptor beta chains from one sample, sequenced in a study of HIV-infected patients and healthy controls. Each CDR3 protein gets one entry after TCRdb re-called the 5' RACE reads with MiXCR. The sample consists of approximately 22,000 distinct CDR3 sequences, more than 7.5% of them appearing once. Source material: blood. The origin of the receptors is an adult in good health. Both conserved end residues are part of each CDR3. The D gene is left open where the match is weak. The listing skips clone size in some rows; elsewhere it reads once, few, many or a size class.

V: TRBV7-8
length: 11
size: few
D: .
J: TRBJ1-1
DNA: TGTGCCAGCAGCTCATGGGCTGAAGCTTTCTTT
CDR3: CASSSWAEAFF

V: TRBV28
length: 15
size: many
D: TRBD1
J: TRBJ2-2
DNA: TGTGCCAGCAGCACCCGAACAGGGGCGGCCGGGGAGCTGTTTTTT
CDR3: CASSTRTGAAGELFF

V: TRBV5-6
length: 14
size: many
D: .
J: TRBJ2-2
DNA: TGTGCCAGCAGCCGGTTAGGCCCCACCGGGGAGCTGTTTTTT
CDR3: CASSRLGPTGELFF

V: TRBV20-1
length: 16
size: many
D: .
J: TRBJ2-5
DNA: TGCAGTGCTAGAGAGGGTGTGCGGGTAGTCCAAGAGACCCAGTACTTC
CDR3: CSAREGVRVVQETQYF

V: TRBV5-6
length: 14
size: .
D: .
J: TRBJ1-1
DNA: TGTGCCAGCAGCTTGAGGGGCCCGGGTACTGAAGCTTTCTTT
CDR3: CASSLRGPGTEAFF

V: TRBV7-3
length: 15
size: many
D: TRBD2
J: TRBJ2-5
DNA: TGTGCCAGCAGCTACCAGCGGGGAGGTCAAGAGACCCAGTACTTC
CDR3: CASSYQRGGQETQYF

V: TRBV19
length: 15
size: many
D: TRBD1
J: TRBJ1-5
DNA: TGTGCCAGTAGTACCTTGACAGGGGGCAGGCAGCCCCAGCATTTT
CDR3: CASSTLTGGRQPQHF

V: TRBV6-5
length: 18
size: .
D: .
J: TRBJ2-2
DNA: TGTGCCAGCAGTTACTCGACGGATAGAGGGCGTAGGACCGGGGAGCTGTTTTTT
CDR3: CASSYSTDRGRRTGELFF

V: TRBV7-9
length: 14
size: many
D: TRBD2
J: TRBJ2-5
DNA: TGTGCCAGCACCCCGGCCGGGACTAAAGAGACCCAGTACTTC
CDR3: CASTPAGTKETQYF

V: TRBV20-1
length: 13
size: many
D: .
J: TRBJ1-6
DNA: TGCAGTGCTAGATGGGACTATAATTCACCCCTCCACTTT
CDR3: CSARWDYNSPLHF

V: TRBV6-5
length: 13
size: many
D: .
J: TRBJ1-6
DNA: TGTGCCAGCAGTCCCCGCGGGACATCACCCCTCCACTTT
CDR3: CASSPRGTSPLHF

V: TRBV6-6
length: 13
size: many
D: .
J: TRBJ1-6
DNA: TGTGCCAGCAGTACGACCGGGGGTTCACCCCTCCACTTT
CDR3: CASSTTGGSPLHF

V: TRBV6-2/TRBV6-3
length: 16
size: many
D: .
J: TRBJ2-1
DNA: TGTGCCAGCAGTTACTCGAGTAGTGGGTTTGCGCATGAGCAGTTCTTC
CDR3: CASSYSSSGFAHEQFF

V: TRBV10-3
length: 13
size: many
D: .
J: TRBJ2-7
DNA: TGTGCCATCAGTGAGATTAGTACAACCGGGCAGTACTTC
CDR3: CAISEISTTGQYF

V: TRBV6-2/TRBV6-3
length: 14
size: many
D: TRBD1
J: TRBJ1-5
DNA: TGTGCCGCCCAGGGGGATTCGAGCAATCAGCCCCAGCATTTT
CDR3: CAAQGDSSNQPQHF

V: TRBV20-1
length: 15
size: many
D: TRBD1
J: TRBJ1-2
DNA: TGCAGTGCTAGAGATAGGACCGGGACAGTCTATGGCTACACCTTC
CDR3: CSARDRTGTVYGYTF